The 18 T cell receptor beta chains listed next were all sequenced from one sample in a study of tumor-infiltrating lymphocytes in primary liver carcinoma. For each extraction, RNA and DNA were obtained together from about 20-30 mg of unsorted bulk tissue. The investigators made TCR beta cDNA from about 0.45 ug total RNA, using a constant-region primer. Each TCR beta library was derived from three nested multiplex PCR rounds that employed slightly modified ARM-PCR. TRBV1-TRBV30 forward primers paired with a C-beta reverse primer were used in the first two PCR rounds, which ran about 11 cycles each. TCRdb reprocessed the multiplex PCR reads with MiXCR, giving one entry per CDR3 protein. The profile shows more than 40,000 distinct CDR3 sequences, over 65% of them singletons. Sequenced: liver tumor tissue from sampling region 5. Subset described: tumor region T5, tumor centre. These receptors all come from a man aged 35 to 55 with primary liver carcinoma and hepatitis B virus infection.

This clonotype appeared many times. The chain links TRBV6-1 to TRBJ2-1, with TRBD2 matching 7 bases. Germline CDR1 and CDR2: MNHNS and SASEGT. The CDR3 has 15 residues. V was clipped by 1 base and J by 9 bases; unmatched bases: 9. CDR3 DNA: TGTGCCAGCAGTGAAGAGGAGGGAGGGCCGGGTGAGCAGTTCTTC. Amino acids: CASSEEEGGPGEQFF.

Note on this clonotype: Given the absence of the conserved phenylalanine or tryptophan at the CDR3 end, a read error is likely. The chain links TRBV5-6 to TRBJ2-1, with D perhaps matching TRBD2 (6 bases). Between the trimmed V and J ends, which lost 0 bases and 6 bases, there was a span of 16 bases. Germline CDR1 is SGHDT and CDR2 is YYEEEE. The CDR3 sequence is 16 residues long. The DNA of the CDR3 is TGTGCCAGCAGCTTGGGTCTTAGCGGACTCTCCAATGAGCAGTTCTCC. It specifies CASSLGLSGLSNEQFS.

As to this clonotype: The CDR3 carries no conserved terminal phenylalanine or tryptophan, so it likely arises from a read error. The chain has TRBV4-2 and TRBJ1-1; D is possibly TRBD1 (6 bases). Germline CDR1 reads LGHNA; CDR2 reads YNFKEQ. The CDR3 is 14 residues long. In nucleotides, the CDR3 is TGTGCCAGCAGCGAAGATCGGACAGTGTCTGAAGCTTTCTAT. This translates into CASSEDRTVSEAFY.

The chain uses TRBV6-1 and TRBJ2-1; D unclear. The V end lost 10 bases, the J end lost 2 bases, and 21 bases lay between the germline ends. CDR1 MNHNS and CDR2 SASEGT come from the germline V gene. There are 16 residues in the CDR3. The CDR3 nucleotides read TGTGCCAACACCAAGGGTGGGCTTAGCCCCTACAATGAGCAGTTCTTC. The encoded protein is CANTKGGLSPYNEQFF.

This clonotype was detected only a few times. CDR3 DNA: TGTGCCAGCAGCTTCGGGACAGGGTCCTACGAGCAGTACTTC. Translated, it gives CASSFGTGSYEQYF. This rearrangement joins TRBV7-2 to TRBJ2-7; TRBD1 agrees at 9 bases. The CDR3 length is 14 residues. CDR1 SGHTA and CDR2 FQGNSA come from the germline V gene. V lost 3 bases to trimming and J lost 1 base; unmatched junction nucleotides: 1.

As regards this clonotype: A much larger clone is a single base away; this may be a read error. The V call is TRBV4-1, the J call TRBJ2-1; 8 nucleotides match TRBD1. The CDR3 totals 16 residues. From germline, CDR1 is MGHRA and CDR2 YSYEKL. The CDR3 region is CASSLSQGARKNGQFF. The CDR3 DNA reads TGCGCCAGCAGCCTTTCCCAGGGGGCGCGTAAGAATGGGCAGTTCTTC.

About this clonotype: A read error may produce the germline difference seen at one junction end. This chain uses TRBV28 with TRBJ2-7; possibly TRBD2 for D (6 bases). This CDR3 spans 14 amino acids. Germline-derived CDR1 and CDR2 are MDHEN and SYDVKM. CDR3 in amino acids: CVSRDAGSSHEQYF. For the CDR3, the DNA is TGTGTCAGCAGGGACGCGGGGAGCTCCCACGAGCAATACTTC.

The rearrangement joins TRBV4-1 to TRBJ2-1; TRBD2 aligns across 7 bases. V was pared by 1 base and J by 2 bases, with 5 bases of the junction left unmatched. The germline CDR1 and CDR2 sequences are MGHRA and YSYEKL. The CDR3 covers 16 residues. The CDR3 DNA reads as TGCGCCAGCAGCCAAGCCGGGACTAACGCCTACAATGAGCAGTTCTTC. This encodes CASSQAGTNAYNEQFF.

Concerning this clonotype itself: The missing conserved phenylalanine or tryptophan at the end of this CDR3 makes a read error likely. The limits of the CDR3 on the DNA are not certain, so only TCRdb's listed CDR3 is given. The rearrangement uses TRBV10-3 and TRBJ2-7; the table's D call, TRBD1, has no DNA check behind it. Germline V CDR1 and CDR2: ENHRY, SYGVKD. The CDR3 comprises 19 residues, both ends counted. CDR3 sequence reads: CAASEFPLQTGTGNYEQCL.

The chain recombines TRBV7-9 with TRBJ2-2; 7 bases align to TRBD1. V trimming: 5 bases; J trimming: 0 bases; junction bases outside the gene matches: 3. From germline, CDR1 is SEHNR and CDR2 FQNEAQ (reference sequence). This CDR3 is 15 amino acids long. The CDR3 protein is CASSPDRANTGELFF. CDR3 nucleotides: TGTGCCAGCAGCCCCGACAGGGCGAACACCGGGGAGCTGTTTTTT.

Concerning this clonotype: One end of the junction is discordant with germline, which a read error may explain. The V call is TRBV6-1, the J call TRBJ1-5; no firm D call. The CDR3 length is 13 residues. Germline V gives CDR1 MNHNS, CDR2 SASEGT. Here the CDR3 reads CASSRWEGQSQHF. The CDR3, as DNA: TGTGCCAGCAGCAGGTGGGAAGGTCAGTCCCAGCATTTT.

The chain carries TRBV29-1 and TRBJ2-7; a weak D match, TRBD1 (6 bases). Germline loops: CDR1 SQVTM, CDR2 ANQGSEA. The length of the CDR3 is 13 residues. Deletions cut 7 bases from V and 8 bases from J, with 21 bases between. The chain's CDR3 is CSGRRTVHDKQYF. CDR3 coding DNA: TGCAGCGGAAGGCGGACAGTCCATGACAAGCAGTACTTC.

As to this clonotype: A read error may be the cause here, since a much bigger clone is one base away. V and J are TRBV13 and TRBJ2-7; TRBD2 agrees at 13 bases. CDR1 and CDR2 (germline): PRHDT, FYEKMQ (reference sequence). CDR3 length: 18 residues. In nucleotides, the CDR3 is TGTGCCAACAGCTTAGGCCCTGGGACTAGCGGGACCCGCTACGAGCAGTACTTC. Encoded protein: CANSLGPGTSGTRYEQYF. The full variable domain, its missing parts supplied by reference TRBV13 and TRBJ2-7, is AAGVIQSPRHLIKEKRETATLKCYPIPRHDTVYWYQQGPGQDPQFLISFYEKMQSDKGSIPDRFSAQQFSDYHSELNMSSLELGDSALYFCANSLGPGTSGTRYEQYFGPGTRLTVT.

This clonotype has only a few counts. This may be a read error, as it is one base from a much larger clone. The chain employs TRBV4-1 and TRBJ1-4; TRBD1 agrees at 8 bases. The V gene's germline CDR1 is MGHRA and CDR2 YSYEKL. J was trimmed by 10 bases and V by 3 bases; bases with no gene match: 19. The CDR3 is 18 residues long. This chain's CDR3 is CASSHSGGETGGMGKLFF. The CDR3 nucleotides read TGCGCCAGCAGCCACTCCGGGGGGGAAACAGGGGGGATGGGAAAACTGTTTTTT.

This clonotype was observed once. The gene calls are TRBV5-6 and TRBJ1-4; 8 positions agree with TRBD1. V lost 4 bases, J lost 4 bases, and 9 bases stayed unmatched. CDR3 length: 16 residues. In germline, CDR1 is SGHDT, CDR2 YYEEEE. CDR3 bases: TGTGCCAGCAGCACGGCAGGGGGCTGTGGTAATGAAAAACTGTTTTTT. Its protein product is CASSTAGGCGNEKLFF.

This clonotype was detected ten times or more. The chain uses TRBV7-9 and TRBJ2-1; no reliable D call. V was shortened by 4 bases and J by 6 bases, with 10 bases between the two germline ends. CDR3 size: 13 residues. Germline V gives CDR1 SEHNR, CDR2 FQNEAQ (reference sequence). The DNA of the CDR3 is TGTGCCAGCAGCTCGCAGATTAGCAATGAGCAGTTCTTC. It is translated as CASSSQISNEQFF.

Worth noting for this clonotype: This may stem from a read error, because a much larger clone lies one nucleotide away. This sequence joins TRBV20-1 and TRBJ2-1; D is ambiguous. Per the germline V gene, CDR1 is DFQATT and CDR2 is SNEGSKA (reference sequence). The CDR3 extends over 14 amino acids. CDR3: CSSRDGLGSNEQFF. CDR3 in DNA: TGCAGTTCTAGAGATGGTCTGGGGTCGAATGAGCAGTTCTTC.

This clonotype appeared a few times. The chain combines TRBV12-3 or TRBV12-4 with TRBJ1-5; D gene unclear. The CDR3 has 12 amino acids. Deletions cut 3 bases from V and 10 bases from J, with 10 bases between. The CDR3 region is CASSFGSQPQHF. As DNA, the CDR3 is TGTGCCAGCAGTTTTGGGAGTCAACCCCAGCATTTT.